This T cell receptor (beta chain) was obtained from a study of synovial regulatory T cells in juvenile arthritis. Worth noting for this clone: Its specificity is not known.

Only in-frame clones appear in the TCRdb table, and some are missing; sequencing was by immunoSEQ multiplex PCR. This table holds roughly 6,400 clones. Donors were approximately eleven juvenile idiopathic arthritis patients with active disease, 3 polyarticular and 8 oligoarticular. Regarding the study as a whole: Inflammation-associated Treg cells in blood had less TCR diversity than the remaining blood Treg cells.

The sample was Treg cells from blood. Regarding subset: remaining (HLA-DR-negative) circulating blood Treg cells. This receptor was identified in a donor younger than 30 with juvenile idiopathic arthritis.

The CDR3 region is CATSRDMGQGAFF. V and J are TRBV15 and TRBJ1-1; TCRdb's D call, TRBD1, is unchecked because there is no DNA. Germline CDR1 is LNHNV and CDR2 is YYDKDF (reference sequence). The CDR3 consists of 13 residues. No DNA sequence is on record. The full variable domain, rest sourced from reference TRBV15 and TRBJ1-1, is DAMVIQNPRYQVTQFGKPVTLSCSQTLNHNVMYWYQQKSSQAPKLLFHYYDKDFNNEADTPDNFQSRRPNTSFCFLDIRSPGLGDTAMYLCATSRDMGQGAFFGQGTRLTVV.